A single sample gave rise to the 15 T cell receptor beta chains below, sequenced in a study of response to subunit inactivated influenza vaccine (dated by TCRdb to between 2018 and 2020). Preparation of the library involved RT-PCR. Sequenced using an Illumina HiSeq 2500. TCRdb passed the public sequencing reads through fastp at Q25 and MiXCR, retaining productive beta sequences. Every entry covers one CDR3 protein and lists the most common genes and DNA from its rows. Across this sample there are fewer than 350,000 distinct CDR3 sequences, with just over 20% seen only once. The ten largest clonotypes hold 10% of the sample. This specimen consisted of PBMCs from blood, obtained less than 22 months after vaccination. All receptors derive from a man between 50 and 69 years old who received an inactivated influenza vaccine. Donor details come from another sample of the same person, matched by shared clones.

The CDR3 sequence is CASSQGLAGSYEQYF. The CDR3, as DNA: TGTGCCAGCAGCCAGGGACTAGCGGGGTCCTACGAGCAGTACTTC. J is TRBJ2-7 and V is TRBV3-1; 13 bases are shared with TRBD2. Unmatched junction bases numbered 0, after V lost 3 bases and J lost 1 base. Germline CDR1 LGHDT, CDR2 YNNKEL (reference sequence). The CDR3 has 15 amino acids.

In its sample, this clonotype was seen many times. V is TRBV12-3 or TRBV12-4 and J is TRBJ1-5; D is uncertain. The CDR3 spans 12 residues. V gave up 3 bases and J gave up 3 bases, with 3 bases separating them. CDR3 sequence: CASSFFNQPQHF. DNA of the CDR3: TGTGCCAGCAGTTTTTTCAATCAGCCCCAGCATTTT.

This clonotype was counted ten times or more. The rearrangement links TRBV18 to TRBJ1-1, with D unclear. Germline V CDR1 and CDR2: KGHSH, LQKENI. The CDR3 is 13 residues long. The V gene lost 3 bases and the J gene lost 5 bases, with 10 bases spanning the gap. The CDR3, as DNA: TGTGCCAGCTCACCGGAGGGTGGGACTGAAGCTTTCTTT. Protein product: CASSPEGGTEAFF. Based on the CDR3 plus reference TRBV18 and TRBJ1-1, the full variable domain is NAGVMQNPRHLVRRRGQEARLRCSPMKGHSHVYWYRQLPEEGLKFMVYLQKENIIDESGMPKERFSAEFPKEGPSILRIQQVVRGDSAAYFCASSPEGGTEAFFGQGTRLTVV.

V gene TRBV7-9 combines with J gene TRBJ2-2; the D is unclear. Deletions cut 3 bases from V and 4 bases from J, with 9 bases between. The CDR3 runs 14 residues. Per germline, CDR1 SEHNR and CDR2 FQNEAQ (reference sequence). The CDR3 coding sequence is TGTGCCAGCAGCTTGCCGGGCCCCACCGGGGAGCTGTTTTTT. Its protein product is CASSLPGPTGELFF.

J is TRBJ2-3 and V is TRBV24-1; 10 bases agree with TRBD2. The V and J ends lost 5 bases and 4 bases, in that order; junction bases with no gene match: 8. Germline values: CDR1 KGHDR, CDR2 SFDVKD. This CDR3 has 16 residues. CDR3 residues: CATSVPLAGFPDTQYF. CDR3 nucleotide sequence: TGTGCCACCAGTGTACCACTAGCGGGATTTCCAGATACGCAGTATTTT.

The chain joins TRBV12-3 or TRBV12-4 to TRBJ1-1, with D perhaps matching TRBD1 (5 bases). The CDR3 length is 13 residues. V was cut by 3 bases and J by 4 bases, with 9 bases left in between. The CDR3 protein is CASSFSQGTEAFF. CDR3 coding DNA: TGTGCCAGCAGTTTCTCCCAGGGCACTGAAGCTTTCTTT.

This clonotype has just a few counts. The CDR3 loop is CSASRGGNEKLFF. The CDR3 region has the DNA TGCAGTGCTAGCAGGGGGGGGAATGAAAAACTGTTTTTT. The V and J genes are TRBV20-1 and TRBJ1-4; 7 bases fit TRBD1. In germline, CDR1 is DFQATT, CDR2 SNEGSKA (reference sequence). V gave up 3 bases and J gave up 5 bases; unmatched junction bases: 3. This CDR3 contains 13 residues.

Many counts were recorded for this clonotype. This sequence joins TRBV6-5 and TRBJ1-1; TRBD1 matches at 7 bases. There are 19 residues in the CDR3. Germline CDR1 is MNHEY and CDR2 is SVGAGI. Germline trimming cut 4 bases from V and 1 base from J; bases unmatched to any gene: 18. CDR3 sequence (DNA): TGTGCCAGCAGTTTTTTTCTACGACAGGGAGGCATTTGGAACACTGAAGCTTTCTTT. Encoded protein: CASSFFLRQGGIWNTEAFF.

The V and J genes are TRBV12-3 or TRBV12-4 and TRBJ2-2, with D possibly being TRBD1 (5 bases). The CDR3 contains 17 residues. V was cut by 3 bases and J by 0 bases, with 14 bases left in between. CDR3 coding DNA: TGTGCCAGCAGTTTGGGCGCAGGGCGAACGAACACCGGGGAGCTGTTTTTT. Translating it yields CASSLGAGRTNTGELFF.

This sequence joins TRBV4-3 and TRBJ1-2; 7 bases align to TRBD1. The germline CDR1 and CDR2 sequences are LGHNA and YSLEER. The CDR3 contains 14 residues. J was trimmed by 8 bases and V by 1 base; bases with no gene match: 7. CDR3 loop: CASSQGDSPSGYTF. Written as DNA, the CDR3 is TGCGCCAGCAGCCAAGGGGACAGCCCGTCCGGCTACACCTTC.

For the CDR3, the DNA is TGTGCCAGCAGCCTGGGACTACAGACGCCCCAGCATTTT. Its protein is CASSLGLQTPQHF. The J gene is TRBJ1-5, the V gene TRBV11-2; TRBD1 is a possible D gene (5 bases). The CDR3 consists of 13 residues. Germline lookup yields CDR1 SGHAT and CDR2 FQNNGV. Trimming removed 5 bases at V and 9 bases at J, with 14 bases between.

The V gene is TRBV3-1, the J gene TRBJ1-6; D is ambiguous. Per germline, CDR1 LGHDT and CDR2 YNNKEL (reference sequence). Trimming pared 8 bases from V and 4 bases from J, leaving 18 bases between. This CDR3 region has 16 residues. The CDR3: CASQMGDYVYNSPLHF. The DNA for the CDR3 is TGTGCCAGCCAGATGGGCGATTACGTGTATAATTCACCCCTCCACTTT.

CDR3 coding DNA: TGTGCCAGCAGCCTTACCACAGGGGATTCACCCCTCCACTTT. This translates into CASSLTTGDSPLHF. J is TRBJ1-6 and V is TRBV7-3; 7 bases align to TRBD1. V trimming: 5 bases; J trimming: 8 bases; junction bases outside the gene matches: 6. In germline, CDR1 is SGHTA, CDR2 FQGTGA. The CDR3 extends over 14 amino acids.

This clonotype has more than one count but fewer than ten. The chain links TRBV12-3 or TRBV12-4 to TRBJ1-1; D not certain. The CDR3 totals 12 residues. V was clipped by 7 bases and J by 11 bases, with 17 bases between them. The CDR3 spells CASIPSQGWAFF. The CDR3 DNA reads TGTGCCAGCATCCCCTCCCAAGGGTGGGCTTTCTTT.

This chain uses TRBV4-2 with TRBJ1-1, with a weak D call TRBD1 (5 bases). Trimming cost V 0 bases and J 3 bases, with 11 bases left between them. This CDR3 is built from 15 residues. Germline V gives CDR1 LGHNA, CDR2 YNFKEQ. CDR3: CASSQDLKGYTEAFF. DNA of the CDR3: TGTGCCAGCAGCCAAGACCTCAAGGGGTACACTGAAGCTTTCTTT.